Described below is a single T cell receptor (beta chain) sequence and its context. What it binds is unknown. This sample is drawn from a study of cytomegalovirus exposure and HLA in healthy donors. Primers included in the PCR were 60 Vbeta and 13 Jbeta primers. Libraries were prepared by immunoSEQ multiplex PCR; TCRdb keeps only in-frame clonotypes and omits some of them. The table lists 190,000 or so clones, 80% of them singletons, with 0.65% in the top ten. Study-wide findings and caveats: The sole available immune exposure information was CMV serostatus. A later analysis linked a missense variant in DCLRE1C to the trimming of TCR beta V and J genes. The study flagged approximately 180 TCR beta chains as cytomegalovirus-associated.

From germline, CDR1 is MNHNS and CDR2 SASEGT. The CDR3 is 15 amino acids. The chain recombines TRBV6-1 with TRBJ2-5, with TRBD1 matching 9 bases. Gene TRBJ2-7 matches the end of the DNA better, so the J call may be wrong. Sequencing was done on a sample of PBMCs. The origin of this receptor is a boy aged 5 to 17 in good health and CMV-seronegative. The DNA of the CDR3 is TGTGCCAGCAGTGAAGCTCTCGGGACAGGGAACGAGCAGTACTTC. This sequence encodes CASSEALGTGNEQYF.